This record concerns one TCR beta chain sequence. Its cognate antigen is unknown. The data were taken from a study of T-cell memory formation after mild COVID-19. General observations from the study: Clones that contracted clustered mainly in CM and EM if CD4+ and in EMRA if CD8+.

The CDR3 spans 19 residues. V dropped 0 bases and J dropped 3 bases, with 23 bases sitting between them. The germline gives CDR1 MNHNY, CDR2 SVGAGI (reference sequence). Constant-segment-primed 5'RACE gave TCR alpha and TCR beta cDNA libraries with sample barcodes and UMIs. TCRdb called the 5' RACE reads again in MiXCR, with one record for every CDR3 protein. This table has roughly 310,000 distinct CDR3 sequences, about 15% appearing once. The TCR comes from a man younger than 30 who had mild COVID-19 (a few samples of this study predate the infection). Cell type and time point are not known. Sample: PBMCs or a T cell subset sorted from them (not recorded which). The chain recombines TRBV6-6 with TRBJ2-5, with D maybe TRBD2 (6 bases). The CDR3 DNA reads TGTGCCAGCAGTTACTCGCTCCCCGCCAGTGGAGGGGTGGAAGAGACCCAGTACTTC. Protein product: CASSYSLPASGGVEETQYF.